These 28 T cell receptor beta chains share one sample of origin, sequenced in a study of PD-1 blockade in classical Hodgkin lymphoma. The time point denotes: cycle 4 day 1 (C4D1), after 5 to 7 weeks of nivolumab. Every patient was affected by relapse after autologous stem cell transplantation, while exposure to brentuximab vedotin was not uniform. Thawed PBMCs underwent magnetic negative selection to yield purified CD4+ T cells. The data were produced by immunoSEQ multiplex PCR, yet TCRdb's version contains in-frame clones alone and is incomplete. The sample carries 20,000 to 25,000 clones, 75% to 90% recorded once. Sample: CD4+ T cells from blood, taken before the fourth cycle of nivolumab. These receptor sequences come from a human donor with classical Hodgkin lymphoma.

The chain has TRBV5-8 and TRBJ2-1; possibly TRBD2 for D (6 bases). V was clipped by 2 bases and J by 1 base, with 10 bases between them. This CDR3 is built from 15 residues. CDR1 SGHTS and CDR2 YDEGEE come from the germline V gene. The CDR3: CASSFRGTSYNEQFF. The DNA of the CDR3 is TGTGCCAGCAGCTTTCGGGGGACTTCCTACAATGAGCAGTTCTTC.

This chain connects TRBV27 to TRBJ1-6; 7 nucleotides match TRBD1. Looked up from germline, CDR1 is MNHEY and CDR2 is SMNVEV (reference sequence). This CDR3 spans 15 amino acids. Unmatched junction bases numbered 3, after V lost 5 bases and J lost 2 bases. This CDR3 reads CASSRGGTYNSPLHF. CDR3 in DNA: TGTGCCAGCAGTCGAGGGGGCACCTATAATTCACCCCTCCACTTT.

The chain employs TRBV30 and TRBJ2-5; no reliable D call. Germline CDR1 is GTSNPN and CDR2 is SVGIG (reference sequence). V shed 0 bases and J shed 4 bases, with 9 bases lying between them. The CDR3 length is 13 residues. The CDR3 protein is CAWSVVAGETQYF. In DNA form, the CDR3 reads TGTGCCTGGAGTGTCGTAGCCGGAGAGACCCAGTACTTC.

The rearrangement uses TRBV7-9 and TRBJ2-7, with D maybe TRBD1 (6 bases). This CDR3 comprises 13 residues. V was pared by 9 bases and J by 4 bases, with 16 bases between. Germline loops: CDR1 SEHNR, CDR2 FQNEAQ (reference sequence). CDR3: CASGTGPSYEQYF. CDR3 nucleotides: TGTGCCAGTGGAACAGGGCCCTCGTACGAGCAGTACTTC.

This chain joins TRBV7-8 and TRBJ1-3; D gene uncertain. The germline gives CDR1 SGHVS, CDR2 FQNEAQ. The CDR3 loop spans 14 amino acids. Trimming stripped 1 base from V and 0 bases from J, with 4 bases between. The CDR3 reads CASSLGSSGNTIYF. The CDR3 DNA reads TGTGCCAGCAGCTTAGGAAGCTCTGGAAACACCATATATTTT.

The chain links TRBV10-3 to TRBJ2-5, with D uncertain. The end of the DNA is better explained by TRBJ2-7, so the J call may be wrong. Germline CDR1 is ENHRY and CDR2 is SYGVKD. The CDR3 runs 12 residues. CDR3: CAISASSYEQYF. In nucleotides, the CDR3 is TGTGCCATCAGCGCAAGCTCCTACGAGCAGTACTTC.

J is TRBJ2-1 and V is TRBV5-5; possibly TRBD1 for D (5 bases). V shed 2 bases and J shed 7 bases, with 10 bases lying between them. The germline V gene has CDR1 SGHKS and CDR2 YYEKEE (reference sequence). CDR3 length equals 13 residues. CDR3 residues: CASSFANRNEQFF. CDR3 DNA sequence: TGTGCCAGCAGCTTTGCCAACAGGAATGAGCAGTTCTTC.

This chain connects TRBV4-2 to TRBJ1-1; 9 bases are a match to TRBD1. Germline CDR1 LGHNA, CDR2 YNFKEQ. After removal of 2 bases from V and 11 bases from J, the junction contained 12 bases not matched to a gene. The CDR3 length is 15 residues. The CDR3 spells CASSQTGTGTTGAFF. Written as DNA, the CDR3 is TGTGCCAGCAGCCAAACCGGGACAGGGACTACAGGGGCTTTCTTT.

Only a few counts were recorded for this clone. The chain joins TRBV7-2 to TRBJ1-2; D gene uncertain. V shed 1 base and J shed 4 bases, with 10 bases lying between them. Germline CDR1 SGHTA, CDR2 FQGNSA. The CDR3 runs 14 residues. CDR3 sequence reads: CASSLEAALYGYTF. The CDR3 DNA reads TGTGCCAGCAGCTTAGAGGCAGCCCTCTATGGCTACACCTTC.

The chain links TRBV7-9 to TRBJ2-7; TRBD1 matches 7 bases. V lost 5 bases to trimming and J lost 4 bases; unmatched junction nucleotides: 2. The germline V gene encodes CDR1 SEHNR and CDR2 FQNEAQ (reference sequence). This CDR3 region has 12 residues. CDR3 nucleotides: TGTGCCAGCAGCCTGACAGGGTACGAGCAGTACTTC. Residues: CASSLTGYEQYF.

The V and J genes are TRBV9 and TRBJ1-1; maybe TRBD1 (5 bases). Germline CDR1 SGDLS, CDR2 YYNGEE. The ends were cut back, 4 bases at V and 3 bases at J, with 13 bases in the middle. This CDR3 is 14 amino acids long. CDR3 nucleotide sequence: TGTGCCAGCAGCTTCGGCGGGGGAGACACTGAAGCTTTCTTT. Encoded protein: CASSFGGGDTEAFF.

The gene calls are TRBV2 and TRBJ1-5, with unresolved D. The CDR3 contains 12 residues. V lost 6 bases and J 6 bases, leaving 9 bases between the germline ends. From germline, CDR1 is SNHLY and CDR2 FYNNEI. The CDR3 coding sequence is TGTGCCAGCAGCGGTGAAGGTCAGCCCCAGCATTTT. Translation gives CASSGEGQPQHF.

The chain is built from TRBV7-6 and TRBJ2-5; the D gene is possibly TRBD1 (6 bases). Germline V gene data show CDR1 as SGHVS and CDR2 as FNYEAQ. V dropped 2 bases and J dropped 4 bases, with 17 bases sitting between them. The CDR3 runs to 16 residues. The CDR3 nucleotides read TGTGCCAGCAGCTTAATCTGGACAGAGGGGATAGAGACCCAGTACTTC. It is translated as CASSLIWTEGIETQYF.

The chain uses TRBV6-5 and TRBJ1-6; 7 bases map to TRBD1. CDR3 length: 15 residues. V was clipped by 0 bases and J by 10 bases; unmatched bases: 6. Germline CDR1 reads MNHEY; CDR2 reads SVGAGI. CDR3 sequence: CASSYSRQGSSPLHF. Here the CDR3 DNA reads TGTGCCAGCAGTTACTCGAGACAGGGCTCATCACCCCTCCACTTT.

The chain recombines TRBV12-5 with TRBJ2-2; 8 bases are shared with TRBD2. V was pared by 2 bases and J by 8 bases, with 16 bases of the junction left unmatched. CDR1 and CDR2 from the germline V gene are LGHNT and FRNRAP. This CDR3 has 18 amino acids. The CDR3 protein is CASGLPRGTREARGELFF. CDR3 nucleotides: TGTGCTAGTGGTTTGCCACGGGGGACTAGAGAGGCCCGTGGGGAGCTGTTTTTT.

The V call is TRBV6-6, the J call TRBJ1-5, with D maybe TRBD1 (6 bases). Trimming left V 6 bases short and J 0 bases short, with 12 bases between. This CDR3 is built from 15 residues. Germline V gene data show CDR1 as MNHNY and CDR2 as SVGAGI (reference sequence). The DNA for the CDR3 is TGTGCCAGCAGCCTCAGACAGGTTAGCAATCAGCCCCAGCATTTT. As protein: CASSLRQVSNQPQHF.

The genes are TRBV29-1 and TRBJ1-5, with a tentative D call TRBD1 (5 bases). CDR3 length equals 13 residues. V gave up 4 bases and J gave up 7 bases, with 14 bases separating them. Germline CDR1 SQVTM, CDR2 ANQGSEA. The CDR3: CSVGGEFGQPQHF. DNA for the CDR3: TGCAGCGTTGGAGGGGAGTTTGGGCAGCCCCAGCATTTT.

V gene TRBV13 combines with J gene TRBJ2-3, with D hard to call. The CDR3 consists of 15 residues. Trimming pared 0 bases from V and 4 bases from J, leaving 11 bases between. CDR1 and CDR2 (germline): PRHDT, FYEKMQ (reference sequence). The CDR3 reads CASSLGSGVADTQYF. DNA for the CDR3: TGTGCCAGCAGCTTAGGTAGTGGGGTGGCAGATACGCAGTATTTT.

The chain uses TRBV4-3 and TRBJ2-3, with 8 bases fitting TRBD2. The CDR3 runs 16 residues. With 3 bases clipped from V and 2 bases from J, the junction kept 7 bases outside the gene matches. Germline-derived CDR1 and CDR2 are LGHNA and YSLEER. CDR3 sequence (DNA): TGCGCCAGCAGCCATTTAGCGGGACGAACCACAGATACGCAGTATTTT. Protein: CASSHLAGRTTDTQYF.

This chain joins TRBV19 and TRBJ1-2, with a possible D match to TRBD1 (6 bases). Germline V gives CDR1 LNHDA, CDR2 SQIVND (reference sequence). V lost 7 bases, J lost 2 bases, and 14 bases lay in between. The CDR3 spans 14 residues. The CDR3 spells CASIPDRKNYGYTF. DNA for the CDR3: TGTGCCAGTATTCCGGACAGAAAGAACTATGGCTACACCTTC. The full variable domain, with the rest looked up from reference TRBV19 and TRBJ1-2, is DGGITQSPKYLFRKEGQNVTLSCEQNLNHDAMYWYRQDPGQGLRLIYYSQIVNDFQKGDIAEGYSVSREKKESFPLTVTSAQKNPTAFYLCASIPDRKNYGYTFGSGTRLTVV.

This clone was seen just once. The chain carries TRBV9 and TRBJ1-1, with D perhaps matching TRBD1 (5 bases). The germline CDR1 and CDR2 sequences are SGDLS and YYNGEE. Trimming left V 5 bases short and J 3 bases short, with 20 bases between. The CDR3 is 16 amino acids. The DNA of the CDR3 is TGTGCCAGCAGTAGTAGGGGTGGGCCCCCGTACACTGAAGCTTTCTTT. It yields the protein CASSSRGGPPYTEAFF. Filled out from reference TRBV9 and TRBJ1-1, the complete variable domain reads DSGVTQTPKHLITATGQRVTLRCSPRSGDLSVYWYQQSLDQGLQFLIQYYNGEERAKGNILERFSAQQFPDLHSELNLSSLELGDSALYFCASSSRGGPPYTEAFFGQGTRLTVV.

The gene calls are TRBV11-2 and TRBJ2-5; D unresolved. The CDR3 is made up of 13 amino acids. Looked up from germline, CDR1 is SGHAT and CDR2 is FQNNGV. The germline V and J ends were trimmed by 3 bases and 5 bases, with 10 bases remaining between them. The CDR3 spells CASSFPWGETQYF. The CDR3, as DNA: TGTGCCAGCAGCTTTCCTTGGGGTGAGACCCAGTACTTC.

The chain employs TRBV15 and TRBJ1-5; 9 nucleotides line up with TRBD1. The CDR3 runs 13 residues. J was trimmed by 7 bases and V by 4 bases; bases with no gene match: 2. Germline V lookup: CDR1 LNHNV, CDR2 YYDKDF (reference sequence). This CDR3 reads CATSTGQGQPQHF. The CDR3 region has the DNA TGTGCCACCAGCACCGGACAGGGGCAGCCCCAGCATTTT.

This chain uses TRBV19 with TRBJ1-1, with 7 bases matching TRBD1. CDR1 and CDR2 (germline): LNHDA, SQIVND (reference sequence). After removal of 7 bases from V and 0 bases from J, the junction contained 8 bases not matched to a gene. There are 15 residues in the CDR3. The CDR3 DNA follows: TGTGCCAGTACAGACAGGGCTAACCTGAACACTGAAGCTTTCTTT. Encoded protein: CASTDRANLNTEAFF.

V is TRBV14 and J is TRBJ1-5; D is unclear. In germline, CDR1 is SGHDN, CDR2 FVKESK. The CDR3 is 15 amino acids. Trimming stripped 1 base from V and 0 bases from J, with 7 bases between. CDR3 loop: CASSQARYSNQPQHF. Here the CDR3 DNA reads TGTGCCAGCAGCCAAGCGAGATATAGCAATCAGCCCCAGCATTTT.

V usage is TRBV13 and J usage is TRBJ2-5; D gene unclear. Germline V CDR1 and CDR2: PRHDT, FYEKMQ (reference sequence). Trimming took 3 bases from V and 1 from J, leaving 6 bases between them. The CDR3 has 13 residues. CDR3 nucleotide sequence: TGTGCCAGCAGCTTTCAGAGCCAAGAGACCCAGTACTTC. It translates to CASSFQSQETQYF.

The chain employs TRBV11-3 and TRBJ1-1, with no clear D. Germline V lookup: CDR1 SGHNT, CDR2 YENEEA. V was trimmed by 3 bases and J by 0 bases, leaving 5 bases between them. The CDR3 has 13 amino acids. CDR3 protein: CASSFRLNTEAFF. CDR3 DNA: TGTGCCAGCAGCTTCAGGCTGAACACTGAAGCTTTCTTT.

The J gene is TRBJ2-5, the V gene TRBV7-2, with D unresolved. Between the trimmed V and J ends, which lost 8 bases and 4 bases, there was a span of 14 bases. Germline V lookup: CDR1 SGHTA, CDR2 FQGNSA. The CDR3 sequence is 13 residues long. The CDR3 spells CASATGGSETQYF. The CDR3 region has the DNA TGTGCCAGCGCGACGGGTGGTTCAGAGACCCAGTACTTC.